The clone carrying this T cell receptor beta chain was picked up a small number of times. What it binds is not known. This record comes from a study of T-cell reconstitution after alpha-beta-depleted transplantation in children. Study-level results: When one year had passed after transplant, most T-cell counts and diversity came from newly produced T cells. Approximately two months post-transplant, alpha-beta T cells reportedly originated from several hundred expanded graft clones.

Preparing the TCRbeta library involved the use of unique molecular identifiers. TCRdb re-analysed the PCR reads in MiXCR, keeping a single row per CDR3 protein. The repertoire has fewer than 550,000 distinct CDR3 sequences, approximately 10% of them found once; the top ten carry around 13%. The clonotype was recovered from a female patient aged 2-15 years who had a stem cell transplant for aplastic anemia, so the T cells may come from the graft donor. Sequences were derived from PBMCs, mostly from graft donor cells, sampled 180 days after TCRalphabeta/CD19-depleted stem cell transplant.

The CDR3 spells CASRPGDRGFGANVLTF. CDR3 DNA sequence: TGTGCCAGCAGACCCGGGGACAGGGGATTCGGGGCCAACGTCCTGACTTTC. V is TRBV6-1 and J is TRBJ2-6, with 10 bases lining up with TRBD1. The length of the CDR3 is 17 residues. With 6 bases clipped from V and 4 bases from J, the junction kept 9 bases outside the gene matches. Germline CDR1 MNHNS, CDR2 SASEGT.